The present TCR beta chain was sequenced within a study of blood T cells in healthy people across ages (dated by TCRdb to the mid-2010s). Regarding the study in general: Template switching captured roughly one uniquely barcoded TCR beta cDNA molecule per two T cells in model experiments. Age-related changes in TCR beta repertoire diversity were measured in the study by deep sequencing normalized with unique cDNA molecular identifiers. The donors were divided into four age groups: young (average roughly 17 years), middle-aged (about 39), aged (about 60) and long-lived (approximately 74). Donors of different ages were randomly distributed across sequencing lanes to avoid experimental bias. Using the same blood draw, the study looked at two additional independent replicas of 1 million unique cDNA reads for two donors, one aged 18 to 30 and the other aged 80 or older.

CDR1 is given as MNHEY and CDR2 as SMNVEV, both from the germline V gene (reference sequence). Including cysteine and phenylalanine, the CDR3 has 15 amino acids. Only the CDR3 DNA stays, 45 bases, in frame from base 1. Trimmed from V: 6 bases; trimmed from J: 2 bases; junction bases lacking a gene match: 6. Study-level results and caveats: A strong correlation was found between observed TCR beta diversity and the percentage of naive T cells measured by flow cytometry. Total diversity estimates from one million sequenced T cells were considered lower bounds and underestimates. Compared with the aged group, the long-lived group had more naive CD4+ T cells, fewer expanded clones and increased TCR diversity, suggesting age selection. Conclusive comparison of naive and antigen-experienced compartments was prevented by the profiling of bulk unsorted PBMCs. Donor CMV infection status was unknown, potentially confounding age-related changes in expanded clonotypes. Observed TCR beta diversity per million T cells fell roughly linearly with age, and a significant reduction was already apparent by age about 38.

The method was 5' RACE. The listed sequencing device is Illumina HiSeq 2500. A second PCR of about 7 to 12 cycles was run with a J-beta primer mix and a sample-barcoded 5' primer. A unique molecular identifier was introduced onto each TCR beta cDNA molecule by a template-switch 5' adaptor carrying 12 random nucleotides. Each sample yielded at least 3 million CDR3-containing paired-end reads. All of the RNA was converted into first-strand cDNA using the Mint cDNA synthesis kit, with a TRBC-specific oligonucleotide serving as the primer. Following uracil-DNA glycosylase treatment, a first 18-cycle PCR with universal primers M1SS and BC2_uni_R was performed on all cDNA. As for the authors' bioinformatics: For normalization, 1 million high-quality reads, each with a distinct molecular identifier, were randomly selected from each sample. Instead of being binned into consensus sequences, reads that shared molecular identifiers were thrown out. CDR3 identification, clonotype clustering and error correction used MiTCR with a Q25 quality threshold and the strictest error-elimination algorithm. Lower-bound total TCR beta diversity was estimated with a nonparametric unseen species model using Euler transformation. TCRdb handled the public reads itself, with Q25 trimming in fastp and clone calling in MiXCR, and kept productive beta chains. Every CDR3 protein is listed once, alongside the most common genes and DNA of its rows. The V and J calls and clone size come from TCRdb's table, not from the authors' own analysis. The sample table contains about 760,000 distinct CDR3 sequences; only one count was recorded for more than 55% of them. The biggest ten clones account for roughly 24% of the sample.

The donors were some 36 Caucasian individuals from Russia, aged roughly 6 to 100 years, who were systemically healthy. Ten milliliters of peripheral blood were drawn from each donor into EDTA-treated Vacutainer tubes. Ficoll-Paque density-gradient centrifugation was used to isolate PBMCs, with at least 6.5 million per sample. Total RNA, at least 6 micrograms per sample, was extracted from PBMCs with Trizol reagent. For every donor, flow cytometry on a PBMC aliquot measured the percentage of naive CD45RAhigh/CD27high T cells. About this clonotype: This receptor's antigen is unknown. No much larger clonotype is one base removed from it; base qualities were not supplied.

This receptor was taken from a middle-aged man in good health. The sequence is built from TRBV27 and TRBJ2-7; 11 middle bases align to TRBD1. Sequencing used blood. The CDR3 protein: CASSMDRGLAYEQYF. The DNA reads TGTGCCAGCAGCATGGACAGGGGGCTTGCCTACGAGCAGTACTTC.